This entry lists 11 T cell receptor beta chains sequenced from one sample in a study of T cells in Graves' hyperthyroidism and ophthalmopathy. There were TCR beta CDR3 regions amplified from RNA transcripts. The HTBI primer set drove a first-round RT-PCR of the TCR CDR3. TCRdb used MiXCR to reprocess the multiplex PCR reads, holding one entry per CDR3 protein. The repertoire holds 500,000 or so distinct CDR3 sequences, roughly 15% seen once, with 17% in the top ten. The sample was blood. The receptors come from a woman in her late teens or twenties with Graves' ophthalmopathy.

In this sample, this clonotype turned up once. One junction end disagrees with the germline gene, perhaps due to a read error. The chain recombines TRBV27 with TRBJ1-5; D uncertain. CDR3 length equals 12 residues. Germline-derived CDR1 and CDR2 are MNHEY and SMNVEV (reference sequence). The CDR3 spells CASRESNQPQHF. The DNA for the CDR3 is TGTGCCAGCAGGGAAAGCAACCAGCCCCAGCATTTT.

The chain links TRBV5-6 to TRBJ1-5, with D possibly matching TRBD1 (6 bases). The CDR3 extends over 16 amino acids. In germline, CDR1 is SGHDT, CDR2 YYEEEE. The ends were cut back, 4 bases at V and 0 bases at J, with 14 bases in the middle. The CDR3 bases are TGTGCCAGCAGCCAGTCAGGGGAGGGTAGCAATCAGCCCCAGCATTTT. This gives the protein CASSQSGEGSNQPQHF.

This clonotype has a handful of counts. This chain joins TRBV25-1 and TRBJ2-3; 9 nucleotides align to TRBD2. The germline V gene encodes CDR1 MGHDK and CDR2 SYGVNS. This CDR3 is 17 amino acids long. Germline trimming cut 1 base from V and 1 base from J; bases unmatched to any gene: 6. The CDR3 loop reads CASSELAGGRGTDTQYF. The CDR3 nucleotides read TGTGCCAGCAGTGAATTAGCGGGCGGGAGGGGCACAGATACGCAGTATTTT.

The table lists this clonotype with many counts. This sequence joins TRBV7-8 and TRBJ2-7; tentative D call: TRBD1 (5 bases). CDR3 length equals 16 residues. V lost 2 bases and J 5 bases, leaving 19 bases between the germline ends. Germline V lookup: CDR1 SGHVS, CDR2 FQNEAQ. The CDR3 region has the DNA TGTGCCAGCAGCTTAATGTCAGGGCCCAGAGTCCACGAGCAGTACTTC. As protein: CASSLMSGPRVHEQYF.

V is TRBV6-1 and J is TRBJ1-2, with TRBD1 as a possible D gene (5 bases). Germline CDR1 and CDR2: MNHNS and SASEGT. The CDR3 covers 17 residues. V dropped 6 bases and J dropped 4 bases, with 24 bases sitting between them. The CDR3 DNA reads TGTGCCAGCAGCCCTTCGGAGGGGCGCCAAATTACCTATGGCTACACCTTC. It yields the protein CASSPSEGRQITYGYTF.

This clonotype was detected only a few times. This may stem from a read error, because a much larger clone lies one nucleotide away. This chain links TRBV13 with TRBJ2-3; the D is unclear. The germline V gene encodes CDR1 PRHDT and CDR2 FYEKMQ (reference sequence). The CDR3 is 17 residues long. CDR3 coding DNA: TGTGTCAGCAGCTTAGGCCTCGGGCGGAGAAAGAAGCATACGCAGTATTTT. It is translated as CVSSLGLGRRKKHTQYF.

This clonotype came up many times. This chain joins TRBV27 and TRBJ2-3; D unresolved. The V gene lost 2 bases and the J gene lost 0 bases, with 9 bases spanning the gap. The CDR3 consists of 15 residues. Per the germline V gene, CDR1 is MNHEY and CDR2 is SMNVEV (reference sequence). CDR3 sequence reads: CASSLGLISTDTQYF. In DNA, the CDR3 is TGTGCCAGCAGTTTAGGGCTTATTAGCACAGATACGCAGTATTTT.

This clonotype has ten or more counts. V usage is TRBV6-2 or TRBV6-3 and J usage is TRBJ2-3, with D perhaps assigned TRBD1 or TRBD2 (6 bases each). Germline CDR1 reads MNHEY; CDR2 reads SVGEGT. The V end lost 6 bases, the J end lost 4 bases, and 17 bases lay between the germline ends. This CDR3 has 15 residues. CDR3 sequence: CASSDGGGGADTQYF. In DNA, the CDR3 is TGTGCCAGCAGCGACGGAGGGGGAGGCGCAGATACGCAGTATTTT.

This clonotype has a count of ten or more. V is TRBV7-3 and J is TRBJ2-5; tentatively, D is TRBD1 (5 bases). The germline V and J ends were trimmed by 2 bases and 3 bases, with 7 bases remaining between them. This CDR3 contains 13 residues. Germline V gives CDR1 SGHTA, CDR2 FQGTGA. CDR3 sequence (DNA): TGTGCCAGCAGCTTATCCAGGGAAGAGACCCAGTACTTC. This sequence encodes CASSLSREETQYF.

In this sample, this clonotype turned up many times. The rearrangement uses TRBV7-3 and TRBJ2-5, with TRBD1 as a possible D gene (6 bases). The CDR3 is 13 amino acids. In germline, CDR1 is SGHTA, CDR2 FQGTGA. V was clipped by 5 bases and J by 4 bases, with 11 bases between them. In nucleotides, the CDR3 is TGTGCCAGCAGCCTGACAGGATCAGAGACCCAGTACTTC. Translating it yields CASSLTGSETQYF.

This clonotype was picked up many times. The CDR3 loop reads CASSLGRITMDEQFF. In nucleotides, the CDR3 is TGTGCCAGCAGCTTAGGGCGGATTACAATGGATGAGCAGTTCTTC. J is TRBJ2-1 and V is TRBV11-1, with D unresolved. Germline V gene data show CDR1 as SGHAT and CDR2 as FQDESV (reference sequence). Trimming took off 1 base at V and 8 bases at J, with 15 bases between the two ends. The CDR3 consists of 15 residues.